A selection of T cell receptor beta chains follows, all from one sample in a study of CDR3 diversity in severe acne. MiXCR was run by TCRdb on the PCR reads, yielding one entry per CDR3 protein. The sample lists over 85,000 distinct CDR3 sequences, roughly 51% occurring once. Source material: blood. The source is a male donor with acne. The CDR3 runs from the conserved cysteine through the conserved F or W. The D gene is left open where the match is weak. Not all rows give a size; the values are once, few, many and, for expanded clones, a class.

j_call d_call clone_size cdr3_length v_call cdr3_aa cdr3_nt
TRBJ2-2 TRBD1 many 16 TRBV20-1 CSARLTGRRRTGELFF TGCAGTGCTAGATTGACAGGGAGAAGGCGAACCGGGGAGCTGTTTTTT
TRBJ1-2 TRBD1 many 14 TRBV11-2 CASSSDRGSDGYTF TGTGCCAGCAGCTCCGACAGGGGGAGCGATGGCTACACCTTC
TRBJ2-7 TRBD1 - 15 TRBV20-1 CSASRAGTGFYEQYF TGCAGTGCTAGTCGGGCCGGGACAGGGTTCTACGAGCAGTACTTC
TRBJ2-7 TRBD2 - 14 TRBV20-1 CSAREGGRGYEQYF TGCAGTGCTAGAGAGGGCGGGAGAGGATACGAGCAGTACTTC
TRBJ1-6 - many 13 TRBV5-1 CASSLSPRSPLHF TGCGCCAGCAGCTTGTCCCCTCGTTCACCCCTCCACTTT
TRBJ2-6 - many 14 TRBV19 CASSFSSGANVLTF TGTGCCAGTAGTTTTAGCTCTGGGGCCAACGTCCTGACTTTC
TRBJ2-2 - - 17 TRBV7-3 CASSPGLSGAGTGELFF TGTGCCAGCAGCCCCGGTTTGTCAGGGGCAGGAACCGGGGAGCTGTTTTTT
TRBJ2-7 TRBD2 few 17 TRBV7-2 CASSQGRTSGSTYEQYF TGTGCCAGCAGCCAAGGCCGGACTAGCGGGAGTACGTACGAGCAGTACTTC
TRBJ2-7 - few 12 TRBV5-1 CASSLNTGELYF TGCGCCAGCAGCTTGAACACCGGGGAGCTGTACTTC
TRBJ2-7 TRBD2 few 16 TRBV18 CASSPGPPGGLYEQYF TGTGCCAGCTCACCAGGGCCTCCGGGGGGGCTCTACGAGCAGTACTTC
TRBJ2-5 - - 14 TRBV10-3 CAISANSGGETQYF TGTGCCATCAGTGCTAATTCGGGCGGTGAGACCCAGTACTTC
TRBJ1-1 - - 14 TRBV19 CAPHRGVSSTEAFF TGTGCCCCTCATCGCGGTGTATCGTCCACTGAAGCTTTCTTT
TRBJ2-1 - - 14 TRBV28 CASSPHLLGNEQFF TGTGCCAGCAGTCCGCATTTACTGGGCAATGAGCAGTTCTTC
TRBJ1-5 TRBD1 many 15 TRBV6-6 CASSAQGEGYQPQHF TGTGCCAGCAGTGCACAGGGGGAGGGCTATCAGCCCCAGCATTTT
TRBJ2-7 - many 15 TRBV4-1 CASSQAVATLYEQYF TGCGCCAGCAGCCAAGCGGTAGCGACTCTCTACGAGCAGTACTTC
TRBJ2-1 TRBD2 - 16 TRBV9 CASSAGLAGVGNEQFF TGTGCCAGCAGCGCGGGACTAGCGGGAGTGGGCAATGAGCAGTTCTTC
TRBJ2-1 TRBD2 - 17 TRBV24-1 CATSDLSGSRSYNEQFF TGTGCCACCAGTGATCTGAGCGGGAGCCGCTCCTACAATGAGCAGTTCTTC
TRBJ1-2 - - 15 TRBV5-6 CASSLETRANYGHTF TGTGCCAGCAGCTTGGAGACACGAGCTAACTATGGCCACACCTTC
TRBJ1-2 - many 14 TRBV7-3 CASSPGPGEQGYTF TGTGCCAGCAGCCCCGGGCCAGGGGAGCAAGGCTACACCTTC
TRBJ1-2 - - 12 TRBV29-1 CSVGPSLGGYTF TGCAGCGTTGGACCATCTTTGGGTGGCTACACCTTC
TRBJ2-7 TRBD2 many 18 TRBV19 CASRLPGLAGGTSYEQYF TGTGCCAGTAGGCTGCCGGGACTAGCGGGAGGTACTTCCTACGAGCAGTACTTC
TRBJ1-2 - - 13 TRBV7-3 CASSLGDAYGYTF TGTGCCAGCAGCTTAGGGGACGCCTATGGCTACACCTTC
TRBJ1-1 - few 11 TRBV25-1 CASKYGTEAFF TGTGCCAGCAAATACGGCACTGAAGCTTTCTTT
TRBJ2-3 - many 14 TRBV4-3 CASSQGLKADTQYF TGCGCCAGCAGCCAGGGGCTGAAGGCAGATACGCAGTATTTT
TRBJ2-7 TRBD1 - 14 TRBV6-2/TRBV6-3 CASKFGQVLYEQYF TGTGCCAGCAAATTCGGACAGGTGTTATACGAGCAGTACTTC
TRBJ2-7 - - 12 TRBV20-1 CSALEVGGEQYF TGCAGTGCCCTGGAGGTGGGGGGCGAGCAGTACTTC
TRBJ2-7 TRBD2 - 13 TRBV7-9 CASSSGGTDEQYF TGTGCCAGCAGCTCGGGGGGGACGGACGAGCAGTACTTC
TRBJ2-7 - - 14 TRBV28 CASSTRTSPGGQYF TGTGCCAGCAGTACCAGAACTAGTCCGGGCGGGCAGTACTTC
TRBJ2-7 - - 19 TRBV20-1 CSARDPRGHPGEVSYEQYF TGCAGTGCTAGAGATCCCCGTGGCCATCCGGGAGAGGTTTCCTACGAACAGTACTTC
TRBJ2-6 - few 17 TRBV29-1 CSVEEGGGVPGANVLTF TGCAGCGTTGAAGAAGGAGGGGGCGTCCCTGGGGCCAACGTCCTGACTTTC
TRBJ2-5 - - 15 TRBV5-1 CASTIDGGRGQPQYF TGCGCCAGCACCATTGACGGGGGGCGCGGTCAGCCCCAGTACTTC
TRBJ2-5 - many 12 TRBV14 CASSRIQETQYF TGTGCCAGCAGCAGGATCCAAGAGACCCAGTACTTC
TRBJ1-6 - once 14 TRBV12-5 CASSPVEGYSPLHF TGTGCCAGCAGCCCGGTGGAGGGGTATTCACCCCTCCACTTT
TRBJ2-7 - - 13 TRBV12-3/TRBV12-4 CASTPPSGPEQYF TGTGCCAGCACCCCCCCGTCGGGGCCCGAGCAGTACTTC
TRBJ2-1 TRBD2 - 17 TRBV13 CASSLTPGLAVPGGQFF TGTGCCAGCAGCCTTACCCCGGGACTAGCGGTACCAGGTGGGCAGTTCTTC
TRBJ2-6 - - 17 TRBV12-3/TRBV12-4 CASTEKVRGVGANVLTF TGTGCCAGCACTGAAAAGGTCAGGGGGGTTGGGGCCAACGTCCTGACTTTC
TRBJ1-5 - - 17 TRBV29-1 CSARDDRFGFGNQPQHF TGCAGTGCTAGGGACGACAGGTTCGGATTCGGCAATCAGCCCCAGCATTTT
TRBJ1-1 TRBD1 - 14 TRBV20-1 CSAIGGTANTEAFF TGCAGTGCTATAGGCGGGACAGCGAACACTGAAGCTTTCTTT
TRBJ2-1 TRBD2 - 17 TRBV20-1 CSAAGLAGGTNYNEQFF TGCAGTGCTGCCGGACTAGCGGGAGGGACAAACTACAATGAGCAGTTCTTC
TRBJ2-2 TRBD2 many 14 TRBV25-1 CASSGTSDTGELFF TGTGCCAGCAGTGGGACTAGCGACACCGGGGAGCTGTTTTTT
TRBJ2-2 - - 17 TRBV4-1 CASSPRGQKTNTGELFF TGCGCCAGCAGCCCCCGGGGGCAGAAAACGAACACCGGGGAGCTGTTTTTT
TRBJ2-5 - medium-sized 16 TRBV15 CATSRVATAYQETQYF TGTGCCACCAGCAGAGTGGCAACAGCATACCAAGAGACCCAGTACTTC
TRBJ2-7 TRBD1 - 12 TRBV20-1 CSAGTGTYEQYF TGCAGTGCCGGGACAGGGACCTACGAGCAGTACTTC
TRBJ1-2 - few 12 TRBV3-1 CASSQAGAFYTF TGTGCCAGCAGCCAAGCGGGGGCCTTCTACACCTTC
TRBJ2-1 TRBD2 many 15 TRBV5-1 CASSFGTSGEGEQFF TGTGCCAGCAGCTTCGGGACTAGCGGGGAAGGTGAGCAGTTCTTC
TRBJ2-1 TRBD2 - 16 TRBV7-6 CASSLATSGSLNEQFF TGTGCCAGCAGCTTAGCGACTAGCGGGAGCCTCAATGAGCAGTTCTTC
TRBJ2-7 - - 15 TRBV4-1 CASSPGLAASYEQYF TGCGCCAGCAGTCCGGGGTTAGCGGCCTCCTACGAGCAGTACTTC
TRBJ1-6 - few 13 TRBV25-1 CASSEYGGSPLHF TGTGCCAGCAGTGAATATGGGGGTTCACCCCTCCACTTT
TRBJ1-5 - - 13 TRBV20-1 CSAGGSGTDTQHF TGTAGTGCTGGCGGGTCTGGCACAGATACGCAGCATTTT
TRBJ2-7 TRBD2 - 17 TRBV25-1 CASSYQAPGLAGGEQYF TGTGCCAGCAGTTACCAGGCACCGGGACTAGCGGGAGGGGAGCAGTACTTC
TRBJ1-5 TRBD1 many 14 TRBV5-6 CASSRTGHEQPQHF TGTGCCAGCAGCCGGACAGGACATGAACAGCCCCAGCATTTT
TRBJ2-6 - many 16 TRBV15 CATSRDAGRGANVLTF TGTGCCACCAGCAGAGATGCTGGGCGGGGGGCCAACGTCCTGACTTTC
TRBJ2-7 TRBD1 many 12 TRBV20-1 CSALDRGREQYF TGCAGTGCCCTGGACAGGGGGCGTGAGCAGTACTTC
TRBJ2-7 - - 15 TRBV29-1 CSVEKMGPTTSEQYF TGCAGCGTTGAAAAAATGGGACCGACAACCAGCGAGCAGTACTTC